These T cell receptor beta chains were read from a single sample in a study of identical twins. TCRdb processed the 5' RACE reads anew with MiXCR; each CDR3 protein has one entry. The data hold around 280,000 distinct CDR3 sequences, with about 8.3% observed a single time. These same records also appear under a second study, on yellow fever vaccine responses in identical twins.

Specimen: memory (CD45RO+) T cells sorted from blood. The receptors shown here come from a woman aged 18-29 years in good health. The CDR3 runs from the conserved cysteine through the conserved F or W. The order of the fields is clone size, V gene, D gene, J gene, CDR3 protein, CDR3 DNA. A D gene is named only where the DNA matches it firmly. Rows give clone size only sometimes, using once, few, many, or a class for an expanded clone.

size: NA
V: TRBV18
D: NA
J: TRBJ1-5
CDR3: CASSPQKGRDQPQHF
DNA: TGTGCCAGCTCACCACAGAAGGGAAGGGATCAGCCCCAGCATTTT

size: NA
V: TRBV12-3/TRBV12-4
D: NA
J: TRBJ2-7
CDR3: CASSSGHGGPYEQYF
DNA: TGTGCCAGCAGTTCGGGACACGGCGGGCCCTACGAGCAGTACTTC

size: few
V: TRBV9
D: NA
J: TRBJ1-4
CDR3: CASSVAPGANEKLFF
DNA: TGTGCCAGCAGCGTGGCCCCGGGGGCTAATGAAAAACTGTTTTTT

size: many
V: TRBV4-1
D: NA
J: TRBJ1-2
CDR3: CASSFQGGYGYTF
DNA: TGCGCCAGCAGCTTCCAGGGTGGCTATGGCTACACCTTC

size: NA
V: TRBV2
D: NA
J: TRBJ2-1
CDR3: CASSDEGSYNEQFF
DNA: TGTGCCAGCAGTGATGAGGGTTCCTACAATGAGCAGTTCTTC

size: NA
V: TRBV3-1
D: NA
J: TRBJ2-2
CDR3: CATSKDVRRGKWNTGELFF
DNA: TGTGCCACCAGCAAGGATGTCCGGAGGGGGAAATGGAACACCGGGGAGCTGTTTTTT

size: NA
V: TRBV6-2/TRBV6-3
D: NA
J: TRBJ2-5
CDR3: CASSPMRGQGETQYF
DNA: TGTGCCAGCAGTCCGATGAGAGGCCAGGGAGAGACCCAGTACTTC

size: many
V: TRBV28
D: TRBD2
J: TRBJ2-3
CDR3: CASSRPAGGNTDTQYF
DNA: TGTGCCAGCAGTCGACCAGCGGGAGGGAACACAGATACGCAGTATTTT

size: few
V: TRBV2
D: NA
J: TRBJ2-1
CDR3: CASSEWVSSYNEQFF
DNA: TGTGCCAGCAGTGAGTGGGTTAGCTCGTACAATGAGCAGTTCTTC

size: few
V: TRBV3-1
D: TRBD2
J: TRBJ2-7
CDR3: CASSPTSSGRNYEQYF
DNA: TGTGCCAGCAGCCCAACCTCTAGCGGGAGAAACTACGAGCAGTACTTC

size: few
V: TRBV24-1
D: TRBD1
J: TRBJ1-1
CDR3: CATRDTTGGTEAFF
DNA: TGTGCCACCAGGGACACGACAGGGGGGACTGAAGCTTTCTTT

size: NA
V: TRBV29-1
D: NA
J: TRBJ2-5
CDR3: CSASKGGAGETQYF
DNA: TGCAGCGCATCAAAGGGGGGGGCAGGGGAGACCCAGTACTTC

size: few
V: TRBV28
D: NA
J: TRBJ1-5
CDR3: CASSFSSFDQPQHF
DNA: TGTGCCAGCAGTTTTAGCTCGTTCGATCAGCCCCAGCATTTT

size: NA
V: TRBV12-3/TRBV12-4
D: TRBD2
J: TRBJ2-2
CDR3: CACSSPGLAGAMNTGELFF
DNA: TGTGCCTGCAGTTCGCCTGGACTAGCGGGAGCAATGAACACCGGGGAGCTGTTTTTT

size: few
V: TRBV7-2
D: TRBD1
J: TRBJ2-5
CDR3: CASSTRGQGARETQYF
DNA: TGTGCCAGCAGCACCCGGGGACAGGGGGCGCGGGAGACCCAGTACTTC

size: NA
V: TRBV7-2
D: NA
J: TRBJ2-1
CDR3: CASSRSWRQPYNEQFF
DNA: TGTGCCAGCAGTCGATCGTGGCGGCAGCCCTACAATGAGCAGTTCTTC

size: many
V: TRBV7-9
D: TRBD1
J: TRBJ1-4
CDR3: CASSSGTGSSEKLFF
DNA: TGTGCCAGCAGCTCTGGGACAGGTTCGAGTGAAAAACTGTTTTTT

size: many
V: TRBV20-1
D: NA
J: TRBJ2-2
CDR3: CSARPSAWDTGELFF
DNA: TGCAGTGCTAGACCATCGGCGTGGGACACCGGGGAGCTGTTTTTT

size: NA
V: TRBV6-5
D: TRBD1
J: TRBJ1-4
CDR3: CASSNRGAGNEKLFF
DNA: TGTGCCAGCAGTAACAGGGGTGCGGGTAATGAAAAACTGTTTTTT

size: few
V: TRBV7-2
D: NA
J: TRBJ1-1
CDR3: CASRYRPGPFNTEAFF
DNA: TGTGCCAGCAGGTATCGACCGGGACCCTTCAACACTGAAGCTTTCTTT

size: many
V: TRBV20-1
D: NA
J: TRBJ2-7
CDR3: CSASRSRPGVYEQYF
DNA: TGCAGTGCTAGCCGAAGCCGACCGGGGGTCTACGAGCAGTACTTC

size: NA
V: TRBV7-9
D: NA
J: TRBJ2-7
CDR3: CASSQDSLVLYEQYF
DNA: TGTGCCAGCAGTCAGGATAGCCTGGTCCTATACGAGCAGTACTTC

size: many
V: TRBV5-1
D: TRBD2
J: TRBJ2-1
CDR3: CASSLVGGSRNEQFF
DNA: TGCGCCAGCAGCTTGGTTGGCGGGAGTCGGAATGAGCAGTTCTTC

size: NA
V: TRBV12-3/TRBV12-4
D: NA
J: TRBJ1-3
CDR3: CASLGQPGSGNTIYF
DNA: TGTGCCAGCCTCGGACAGCCCGGCTCTGGAAACACCATATATTTT

size: many
V: TRBV5-1
D: TRBD2
J: TRBJ2-1
CDR3: CASSIAGSSYNEQFF
DNA: TGCGCCAGCAGCATAGCGGGGTCTAGTTACAATGAGCAGTTCTTC

size: NA
V: TRBV5-1
D: TRBD2
J: TRBJ2-1
CDR3: CASSPSSLAGAHEQFF
DNA: TGCGCCAGCAGCCCATCCAGCCTAGCGGGAGCCCATGAGCAGTTCTTC

size: few
V: TRBV3-1
D: NA
J: TRBJ2-4
CDR3: CASSQGGNIQYF
DNA: TGTGCCAGCAGCCAAGGGGGAAACATTCAGTACTTC

size: many
V: TRBV7-9
D: TRBD1
J: TRBJ1-3
CDR3: CASSLDRGLYSGNTIYF
DNA: TGTGCCAGCAGCTTGGACAGGGGGCTTTACTCTGGAAACACCATATATTTT

size: few
V: TRBV20-1
D: NA
J: TRBJ2-7
CDR3: CSASNYEQYF
DNA: TGCAGTGCTAGTAATTACGAGCAGTACTTC

size: few
V: TRBV25-1
D: NA
J: TRBJ2-2
CDR3: CASKMANTGQLFF
DNA: TGTGCCAGCAAAATGGCGAACACCGGGCAGCTGTTTTTT

size: few
V: TRBV6-5
D: NA
J: TRBJ2-6
CDR3: CASKDTPSGANVLTF
DNA: TGTGCCAGCAAGGACACCCCCTCTGGGGCCAACGTCCTGACTTTC

size: many
V: TRBV7-8
D: TRBD2
J: TRBJ2-5
CDR3: CATNHGTSGRETQYF
DNA: TGTGCCACCAACCACGGGACTAGCGGGAGAGAGACCCAGTACTTC

size: NA
V: TRBV6-1
D: NA
J: TRBJ2-6
CDR3: CASSIDPSGANVLTF
DNA: TGTGCCAGCAGTATAGACCCCTCTGGGGCCAACGTCCTGACTTTC

size: NA
V: TRBV19
D: NA
J: TRBJ1-5
CDR3: CASRDRGSNQPQHF
DNA: TGTGCCAGTAGAGATAGGGGGAGCAATCAGCCCCAGCATTTT

size: few
V: TRBV5-1
D: TRBD2
J: TRBJ2-1
CDR3: CASSPGAGGPSSYNEQFF
DNA: TGCGCCAGCAGCCCCGGAGCGGGAGGTCCCAGCTCCTACAATGAGCAGTTCTTC

size: many
V: TRBV5-1
D: NA
J: TRBJ2-1
CDR3: CASSLENAEAYNEQFF
DNA: TGCGCCAGCAGCTTGGAAAACGCAGAGGCCTACAATGAGCAGTTCTTC

size: few
V: TRBV5-6
D: TRBD2
J: TRBJ2-5
CDR3: CASSLGHAGGSKTQYF
DNA: TGTGCCAGCAGCTTGGGTCATGCGGGAGGGAGCAAGACCCAGTACTTC

size: NA
V: TRBV7-3
D: TRBD2
J: TRBJ2-1
CDR3: CASSLSVGGSGDNEQFF
DNA: TGTGCCAGCAGCTTGTCCGTCGGCGGGAGTGGCGACAATGAGCAGTTCTTC

size: many
V: TRBV28
D: NA
J: TRBJ1-5
CDR3: CASSYPDRYQPQHF
DNA: TGTGCCAGCAGCTACCCCGACAGGTATCAGCCCCAGCATTTT

size: NA
V: TRBV5-1
D: NA
J: TRBJ1-1
CDR3: CASSLVRGETEAFF
DNA: TGCGCCAGCAGCTTGGTGCGGGGCGAGACTGAAGCTTTCTTT

size: many
V: TRBV29-1
D: TRBD2
J: TRBJ2-1
CDR3: CSVTLAGLAGPKDNEQFF
DNA: TGCAGCGTCACCCTGGCGGGACTAGCGGGACCTAAGGACAATGAGCAGTTCTTC

size: many
V: TRBV5-1
D: NA
J: TRBJ1-1
CDR3: CASSQAGTGGFF
DNA: TGCGCCAGCAGCCAGGCCGGGACCGGGGGTTTCTTT

size: few
V: TRBV5-1
D: TRBD2
J: TRBJ2-3
CDR3: CASSLGTSGGPSTDTQYF
DNA: TGCGCCAGCAGCTTGGGGACTAGCGGGGGGCCCAGCACAGATACGCAGTATTTT

size: many
V: TRBV12-3/TRBV12-4
D: NA
J: TRBJ1-5
CDR3: CASSPGNQPQHF
DNA: TGTGCCAGCAGTCCAGGAAATCAGCCCCAGCATTTT

size: once
V: TRBV2
D: NA
J: TRBJ2-1
CDR3: CASSVEGTGNEQFF
DNA: TGTGCCAGCAGTGTTGAGGGAACGGGGAATGAGCAGTTCTTC

size: many
V: TRBV6-5
D: TRBD1
J: TRBJ1-5
CDR3: CASSFDRANQPQHF
DNA: TGTGCCAGCAGTTTCGACAGGGCTAATCAGCCCCAGCATTTT

size: few
V: TRBV5-1
D: TRBD1
J: TRBJ1-1
CDR3: CASSLARTGGMNTEAFF
DNA: TGCGCCAGCAGCTTGGCAAGGACAGGGGGTATGAACACTGAAGCTTTCTTT

size: many
V: TRBV29-1
D: TRBD2
J: TRBJ2-1
CDR3: CSVEGREQRSGEQFF
DNA: TGCAGCGTTGAGGGGCGGGAGCAGCGAAGCGGTGAGCAGTTCTTC

size: NA
V: TRBV5-6
D: TRBD2
J: TRBJ2-7
CDR3: CASSFRTSGSSVYEQYF
DNA: TGTGCCAGCAGTTTTAGGACTAGCGGGAGCTCAGTCTACGAGCAGTACTTC

size: many
V: TRBV15
D: NA
J: TRBJ2-1
CDR3: CATSRGDNEQFF
DNA: TGTGCCACCAGCAGAGGAGACAATGAGCAGTTCTTC

size: NA
V: TRBV24-1
D: TRBD2
J: TRBJ2-1
CDR3: CATSIWGEGYNEQFF
DNA: TGTGCCACCTCTATCTGGGGGGAGGGGTACAATGAGCAGTTCTTC

size: many
V: TRBV12-3/TRBV12-4
D: TRBD1
J: TRBJ1-1
CDR3: CASSLTGLNTEAFF
DNA: TGTGCCAGCAGCTTGACAGGGCTGAACACTGAAGCTTTCTTT

size: few
V: TRBV29-1
D: TRBD2
J: TRBJ2-7
CDR3: CSVGGTSGPYEQYF
DNA: TGCAGCGTTGGCGGGACTAGCGGACCCTACGAGCAGTACTTC

size: NA
V: TRBV5-5
D: NA
J: TRBJ1-1
CDR3: CASSRPQWTEAFF
DNA: TGTGCCAGCAGCCGCCCCCAGTGGACTGAAGCTTTCTTT